This record looks at one TCR beta chain sequence and its context. This sample is part of a study of cytomegalovirus exposure and HLA in healthy donors. With 60 Vbeta and 13 Jbeta primers, the PCR was carried out. Libraries were prepared by immunoSEQ multiplex PCR; TCRdb keeps only in-frame clonotypes and omits some of them. The data show 100,000 to 150,000 clones, 83% seen once. Germline CDR1 SGHDN, CDR2 FVKESK. V was pared by 1 base and J by 1 base, with 8 bases between. The CDR3 runs to 15 residues. The V and J genes are TRBV14 and TRBJ2-1; D is ambiguous. Input material: PBMCs. The sequence was obtained from a man younger than 30 in good health and CMV-seropositive. The CDR3 DNA reads as TGTGCCAGCAGCCAAGTCAGCGCTTCCTACAATGAGCAGTTCTTC. It encodes CASSQVSASYNEQFF. The full variable domain, rest sourced from reference TRBV14 and TRBJ2-1, is EAGVTQFPSHSVIEKGQTVTLRCDPISGHDNLYWYRRVMGKEIKFLLHFVKESKQDESGMPNNRFLAERTGGTYSTLKVQPAELEDSGVYFCASSQVSASYNEQFFGPGTRLTVL.